Listed here are 22 T cell receptor beta chains from one sample, sequenced in a study. The sorted Tregs were CD4+CD25+CD127-/low cells. TCRdb processed the 5' RACE reads anew with MiXCR; each CDR3 protein has one entry. This table has about 9,100 distinct CDR3 sequences, 11% to 15% appearing once. Sequencing was performed on Tregs sorted from blood. The source of these receptors is a female donor with breast cancer.

Relative to its sample, this clonotype is medium-sized. The rearrangement joins TRBV5-1 to TRBJ2-3, with D possibly being TRBD2 (5 bases). V lost 4 bases to trimming and J lost 9 bases, with 12 bases between them. Germline CDR1 reads SGHRS; CDR2 reads YFSETQ. CDR3 size: 12 residues. As DNA, the CDR3 is TGCGCCAGCAGCGACTACACCACCACGCAGTATTTT. Its translation: CASSDYTTTQYF.

The chain employs TRBV20-1 and TRBJ2-3; possibly TRBD1 for D (6 bases). Germline loops: CDR1 DFQATT, CDR2 SNEGSKA (reference sequence). The CDR3 has 14 residues. The ends were cut back, 0 bases at V and 1 base at J, with 8 bases in the middle. The CDR3 is CSARDHRGTDTQYF. In DNA, the CDR3 is TGCAGTGCTAGAGACCACAGGGGCACAGATACGCAGTATTTT.

There are many counts of this clonotype. The chain is built from TRBV20-1 and TRBJ2-6; D remains ambiguous. The germline V and J ends were trimmed by 0 bases and 0 bases, with 6 bases remaining between them. The CDR3 length is 15 residues. Germline-derived CDR1 and CDR2 are DFQATT and SNEGSKA (reference sequence). DNA of the CDR3: TGCAGTGCTAGAGATTCGGCCTCTGGGGCCAACGTCCTGACTTTC. It codes for CSARDSASGANVLTF.

This clonotype was detected many times. The chain combines TRBV29-1 with TRBJ2-7; D is unclear. Germline lookup yields CDR1 SQVTM and CDR2 ANQGSEA. V was trimmed by 2 bases and J by 3 bases, leaving 11 bases between them. This CDR3 contains 13 residues. The CDR3: CSVEKEWVYEQYF. As DNA, the CDR3 is TGCAGCGTTGAAAAGGAGTGGGTCTACGAGCAGTACTTC.

This rearrangement joins TRBV9 to TRBJ2-2; 12 nucleotides line up with TRBD2. CDR1 SGDLS and CDR2 YYNGEE come from the germline V gene. The CDR3 runs 16 residues. Trimming at V came to 4 bases and at J to 6 bases, leaving 7 bases not matched to a gene. DNA for the CDR3: TGTGCCAGCAGCTATAGGGCTAGCGGGAGGGCCGGGGAGCTGTTTTTT. It specifies CASSYRASGRAGELFF.

By proportion, this clonotype is medium-sized (0.01 to 0.1%). The chain recombines TRBV29-1 with TRBJ2-1; D remains ambiguous. Trimming took 4 bases from V and 7 from J, leaving 8 bases between them. Germline CDR1 and CDR2: SQVTM and ANQGSEA. This CDR3 comprises 11 residues. DNA for the CDR3: TGCAGCGTTGCAGGAAGGAATGAGCAGTTCTTC. It is translated as CSVAGRNEQFF.

This clonotype qualifies as medium-sized. The chain joins TRBV25-1 to TRBJ1-6; D ambiguous. Trimming shortened V by 3 bases and J by 2 bases, and 11 bases separated the two germline ends. Germline-derived CDR1 and CDR2 are MGHDK and SYGVNS. CDR3 length: 16 residues. The CDR3 sequence is CASSDLAVAYNSPLHF. CDR3 DNA sequence: TGTGCCAGCAGTGATCTCGCAGTGGCCTATAATTCACCCCTCCACTTT.

This clonotype is judged medium-sized. The genes are TRBV7-9 and TRBJ1-2; 10 bases are shared with TRBD1. The J segment lost 5 bases and the V segment lost 3 bases, leaving 6 bases of the junction unmatched. The CDR3 runs 15 residues. CDR1 SEHNR and CDR2 FQNEAQ come from the germline V gene (reference sequence). The CDR3 DNA is TGTGCCAGCAGCTTTCCGGGACAGGGGAAGTATGGCTACACCTTC. Protein product: CASSFPGQGKYGYTF.

This clonotype is labeled as medium-sized. The chain joins TRBV7-2 to TRBJ1-2; D ambiguous. Germline lookup yields CDR1 SGHTA and CDR2 FQGNSA. This CDR3 region has 14 residues. Trimming removed 1 base from V and 1 base from J, with 7 bases in between. DNA for the CDR3: TGTGCCAGCAGCTTAGGACGGGTTAACTATGGCTACACCTTC. This gives the protein CASSLGRVNYGYTF.

This clonotype is medium-sized. The V call is TRBV28, the J call TRBJ2-1; D ambiguous. The CDR3 loop spans 15 amino acids. Germline CDR1 MDHEN, CDR2 SYDVKM. V was cut by 6 bases and J by 0 bases, with 12 bases left in between. CDR3 protein: CASSILGPSYNEQFF. CDR3 DNA: TGTGCCAGCAGCATCCTCGGCCCCTCCTACAATGAGCAGTTCTTC.

This clonotype is termed medium-sized. The rearrangement joins TRBV2 to TRBJ2-1; 9 bases fit TRBD1. From germline, CDR1 is SNHLY and CDR2 FYNNEI. Germline trimming cut 6 bases from V and 7 bases from J; bases unmatched to any gene: 7. The CDR3 covers 14 residues. Here the CDR3 reads CASSRGTGTNEQFF. The CDR3 bases are TGTGCCAGCAGCAGGGGGACAGGGACAAATGAGCAGTTCTTC.

This clonotype was seen a few times. A much more abundant neighbour one base away suggests this may be a read error. CDR3 sequence (DNA): TGCGCCAGCAGCCAAGAGGGAAGGCGAGCGGGAGGTAGCACAGATACGCAGTATTTT. Residues: CASSQEGRRAGGSTDTQYF. The J gene is TRBJ2-3, the V gene TRBV4-3; TRBD2 aligns across 9 bases. With 0 bases clipped from V and 0 bases from J, the junction kept 10 bases outside the gene matches. The CDR3 has 19 residues. The germline CDR1 and CDR2 sequences are LGHNA and YSLEER.

This clonotype appeared a few times. This may arise from a read error, as a much more abundant clone is one base away. The CDR3 sequence is CTSSTTGGNTEAFF. The CDR3 nucleotides read TGTACCAGCAGTACGACAGGGGGGAACACTGAAGCTTTCTTT. This chain uses TRBV9 with TRBJ1-1, with TRBD1 matching 9 bases. CDR3 size: 14 residues. Germline CDR1 and CDR2: SGDLS and YYNGEE.

In its sample, this clonotype is medium-sized. This chain links TRBV24-1 with TRBJ1-1; TRBD1 aligns across 8 bases. The CDR3 is made up of 12 amino acids. V gave up 9 bases and J gave up 3 bases; unmatched junction bases: 2. The germline V gene encodes CDR1 KGHDR and CDR2 SFDVKD. The CDR3 coding sequence is TGTGCCACCGCGGACAGGGACACTGAAGCTTTCTTT. This translates into CATADRDTEAFF.

This clonotype is medium-sized by share. The chain carries TRBV29-1 and TRBJ1-3; D is unresolved. The germline CDR1 and CDR2 sequences are SQVTM and ANQGSEA. Trimming cost V 4 bases and J 0 bases, with 7 bases left between them. CDR3 size: 13 residues. DNA for the CDR3: TGCAGCGTTGGGGAGACCTCTGGAAACACCATATATTTT. Translation gives CSVGETSGNTIYF.

This clonotype was detected ten times or more. The J gene is TRBJ2-3, the V gene TRBV4-1, with D possibly TRBD1 on 6 matching bases. CDR1 and CDR2 from the germline V gene are MGHRA and YSYEKL. CDR3 length: 17 residues. Trimming took off 0 bases at V and 4 bases at J, with 17 bases between the two ends. For the CDR3, the DNA is TGCGCCAGCAGCCAAGAACGAAACAGGGTTAGGTCAGATACGCAGTATTTT. Protein: CASSQERNRVRSDTQYF.

This clonotype has just a few counts. This may stem from a read error, because a much larger clone lies one nucleotide away. The V and J genes are TRBV6-8 and TRBJ2-1; 10 bases are a match to TRBD2. The CDR3 has 15 residues. Germline V gene sequence: CDR1 MNHGY, CDR2 SAAAGT. The CDR3 here is CATDGGLAGENEQCF. CDR3 DNA: TGTGCCACCGATGGGGGCCTAGCGGGAGAAAATGAGCAGTGCTTC.

This clonotype is medium-sized by share. V is TRBV5-1 and J is TRBJ2-7, with 11 nucleotides matching TRBD1. The V segment lost 5 bases and the J segment 5 bases; nucleotides outside the gene matches: 9. The length of the CDR3 is 15 residues. Germline CDR1 SGHRS, CDR2 YFSETQ. Written as DNA, the CDR3 is TGCGCCAGCAGTACCCCGGACAGGGGGCGAGACGAGCAGTACTTC. Encoded protein: CASSTPDRGRDEQYF.

This clonotype is classed as medium-sized. This chain links TRBV7-6 with TRBJ2-3, with a weak D call TRBD1 (5 bases). V was clipped by 2 bases and J by 6 bases, with 27 bases between them. Germline CDR1 reads SGHVS; CDR2 reads FNYEAQ. This CDR3 is built from 19 residues. CDR3 in DNA: TGTGCCAGCAGCTTATTCCCCCCGGGCCAAATAGGGGAAGAGGATACGCAGTATTTT. Its translation: CASSLFPPGQIGEEDTQYF.

This clonotype rates as medium-sized. The rearrangement uses TRBV6-4 and TRBJ2-2; perhaps TRBD2 as D (7 bases). From germline, CDR1 is MRHNA and CDR2 SNTAGT. The CDR3 runs 15 residues. V gave up 3 bases and J gave up 4 bases, with 12 bases separating them. The CDR3: CASSEKGGATGELFF. Written as DNA, the CDR3 is TGTGCCAGCAGTGAAAAAGGGGGGGCCACCGGGGAGCTGTTTTTT.

A remark on this clonotype: A read error is possible here, since a much larger clone lies one base away. The chain carries TRBV6-1 and TRBJ1-5; D is possibly TRBD1 (6 bases). The germline CDR1 and CDR2 sequences are MNHNS and SASEGT. The CDR3 extends over 15 amino acids. V lost 7 bases and J lost 3, with 16 bases in between. The chain's CDR3 is CASTLGGASNQPQHF. CDR3 sequence (DNA): TGTGCCAGCACCCTAGGGGGGGCTTCCAATCAGCCCCAGCATTTT.

This clonotype is labeled medium-sized. The gene calls are TRBV20-1 and TRBJ2-1; 11 bases fit TRBD2. V dropped 4 bases and J dropped 3; count of bases not matched to a gene: 5. Germline-derived CDR1 and CDR2 are DFQATT and SNEGSKA (reference sequence). The CDR3 consists of 15 residues. CDR3 sequence (DNA): TGCAGTGCTAAAACCGGGACTAGCGGCTACAATGAGCAGTTCTTC. Amino acids: CSAKTGTSGYNEQFF.